This entry lists 21 T cell receptor beta chains sequenced from one sample in a study of cytomegalovirus exposure and HLA in healthy donors (dated by TCRdb to about 2017). The library was prepared using the immunoSEQ multiplex PCR assay. For the multiplex PCR, a mixture combining 60 forward primers for TCR Vbeta segments and 13 reverse primers for TCR Jbeta segments was used. Drawn from immuneACCESS, this table holds only the in-frame rearrangements with V and J called that TCRdb kept. Clones are partly lost; checked studies trace under half to an unresolved V gene and leave the rest unexplained. Here the sample has 100,000 or so clones; 78% occur a single time. Roughly 1.2% of the sample is taken by the ten largest. Source material: PBMCs. The receptor source for this set is a man aged 25-45 years in good health and CMV-seronegative.

CDR3 in DNA: TGTGCTAGTGGTTTGGTCAGGGGTGAAACCGGGGAGCTGTTTTTT. This sequence encodes CASGLVRGETGELFF. This rearrangement joins TRBV12-5 to TRBJ2-2, with a tentative D call TRBD1 (6 bases). CDR1 is LGHNT and CDR2 is FRNRAP in the germline V gene. This CDR3 has 15 residues. The V end lost 0 bases, the J end lost 5 bases, and 10 bases lay between the germline ends.

The V gene is TRBV6-6, the J gene TRBJ2-7; 10 positions match TRBD1. Germline CDR1 reads MNHNY; CDR2 reads SVGAGI (reference sequence). The CDR3 is 14 amino acids. V dropped 5 bases and J dropped 3; count of bases not matched to a gene: 4. In DNA form, the CDR3 reads TGTGCCAGCAGTCCCGGACAGGGGGACTACGAGCAGTACTTC. As protein: CASSPGQGDYEQYF.

This clone was recorded a few times. V gene TRBV9 combines with J gene TRBJ2-7; a weak D match, TRBD2 (5 bases). Germline CDR1 reads SGDLS; CDR2 reads YYNGEE. Trimming removed 1 base from V and 5 bases from J, with 10 bases in between. The CDR3 extends over 13 amino acids. The CDR3 coding sequence is TGTGCCAGCAGCGTACAAGGGCGGGACGAGCAGTACTTC. This codes for CASSVQGRDEQYF.

The rearrangement links TRBV10-1 to TRBJ2-5, with D perhaps matching TRBD1 (6 bases). The CDR3 is made up of 16 amino acids. CDR1 and CDR2 (germline): WNHNN, SYGVQD (reference sequence). V shed 3 bases and J shed 3 bases, with 17 bases lying between them. CDR3 nucleotide sequence: TGCGCCAGCAGTGATAGGGTTGGACAGATGGAAGAGACCCAGTACTTC. Encoded protein: CASSDRVGQMEETQYF.

V and J are TRBV6-1 and TRBJ2-5, with D hard to call. V was clipped by 7 bases and J by 5 bases, with 14 bases between them. The CDR3 extends over 13 amino acids. The V gene's germline CDR1 is MNHNS and CDR2 SASEGT. This CDR3 reads CASIQVLRETQYF. The CDR3 DNA follows: TGTGCCAGCATTCAGGTTTTACGTGAGACCCAGTACTTC.

V gene TRBV2 combines with J gene TRBJ2-7; TRBD2 matches at 15 bases. CDR3 length: 14 amino acids. Germline CDR1 and CDR2: SNHLY and FYNNEI. V lost 6 bases and J lost 6; bases outside the gene matches: 3. The chain's CDR3 is CASRGLAGGSEQYF. CDR3 coding DNA: TGTGCCAGCAGGGGACTAGCGGGAGGTTCCGAGCAGTACTTC.

This chain connects TRBV5-1 to TRBJ2-7, with 9 bases fitting TRBD1. The CDR3 has 13 residues. Per germline, CDR1 SGHRS and CDR2 YFSETQ. J was trimmed by 7 bases and V by 2 bases; bases with no gene match: 4. The CDR3 protein is CASSLTGGAEQYF. The CDR3 DNA sequence: TGCGCCAGCAGCTTAACAGGGGGCGCGGAGCAGTACTTC.

The rearrangement joins TRBV28 to TRBJ2-7; possibly TRBD2 for D (5 bases). The CDR3 loop spans 12 amino acids. The V and J ends lost 9 bases and 1 base respectively, with 10 bases between them. Per germline, CDR1 MDHEN and CDR2 SYDVKM. CDR3 in amino acids: CASIGGSYEQYF. The CDR3 DNA sequence: TGTGCCAGTATCGGAGGTTCCTACGAGCAGTACTTC.

This clone occurred a few times. The gene calls are TRBV29-1 and TRBJ1-2, with unresolved D. Deletions cut 4 bases from V and 6 bases from J, with 15 bases between. The CDR3 runs to 13 residues. Germline assignment: CDR1 SQVTM and CDR2 ANQGSEA. The DNA of the CDR3 is TGCAGCGTTGCGGCGGGTGATGGTGATGGCTACACCTTC. As protein: CSVAAGDGDGYTF.

There are a few counts of this clone. This chain uses TRBV5-1 with TRBJ1-3, with 10 bases matching TRBD1. Trimming cost V 4 bases and J 1 base; bases outside gene matches: 2. CDR3 length equals 15 residues. Germline V gene lookup returns CDR1 SGHRS and CDR2 YFSETQ. CDR3 in DNA: TGCGCCAGCAGCGGGACAGGGGCATCTGGAAACACCATATATTTT. Its translation is CASSGTGASGNTIYF.

The chain combines TRBV7-6 with TRBJ2-7, with D possibly matching TRBD2 (5 bases). There are 15 residues in the CDR3. V gave up 1 base and J gave up 3 bases, with 13 bases separating them. Per germline, CDR1 SGHVS and CDR2 FNYEAQ. The CDR3 DNA follows: TGTGCCAGCAGCTTAGGGACTCGAGTAGGCTACGAGCAGTACTTC. Amino acids: CASSLGTRVGYEQYF.

V usage is TRBV5-4 and J usage is TRBJ1-1; no reliable D call. The CDR3 has 13 amino acids. Deletions cut 3 bases from V and 1 base from J, with 7 bases between. Germline CDR1 and CDR2: SGHNT and YYREEE (reference sequence). The CDR3 sequence: CASSSDWNTEAFF. The CDR3 DNA follows: TGTGCCAGCAGCTCCGACTGGAACACTGAAGCTTTCTTT.

This clone has just a few counts. The chain's CDR3 is CASSSINTQYF. The CDR3 DNA follows: TGTGCCAGCAGCAGCATAAATACGCAGTATTTT. The J gene is TRBJ2-3, the V gene TRBV14; D ambiguous. The germline gives CDR1 SGHDN, CDR2 FVKESK. V lost 5 bases and J lost 7, with 7 bases in between. The CDR3 is made up of 11 amino acids.

V and J are TRBV4-3 and TRBJ2-7, with D possibly being TRBD2 (6 bases). CDR3 length: 13 residues. The germline V gene has CDR1 LGHNA and CDR2 YSLEER. V lost 1 base, J lost 6 bases, and 10 bases lay in between. In nucleotides, the CDR3 is TGCGCCAGCAGCCAAGGACGGGAGTTCGAGCAGTACTTC. Its translation is CASSQGREFEQYF.

This chain links TRBV10-3 with TRBJ2-5, with 7 positions matching TRBD1. The CDR3 contains 12 residues. V lost 10 bases, J lost 4 bases, and 6 bases stayed unmatched. In germline, CDR1 is ENHRY, CDR2 SYGVKD. The CDR3: CATTGELETQYF. The CDR3 DNA follows: TGTGCCACTACAGGGGAATTAGAGACCCAGTACTTC.

The gene calls are TRBV19 and TRBJ1-1, with D perhaps matching TRBD1 (6 bases). CDR3 length equals 14 residues. CDR1 LNHDA and CDR2 SQIVND come from the germline V gene (reference sequence). Trimming stripped 6 bases from V and 11 bases from J, with 22 bases between. The CDR3 nucleotides read TGTGCCAGTAGGGTCGGGGGGTTGACAGGCGCGGCTTTCTTT. This sequence encodes CASRVGGLTGAAFF. Supplemented by reference TRBV19 and TRBJ1-1, the full variable domain reads DGGITQSPKYLFRKEGQNVTLSCEQNLNHDAMYWYRQDPGQGLRLIYYSQIVNDFQKGDIAEGYSVSREKKESFPLTVTSAQKNPTAFYLCASRVGGLTGAAFFGQGTRLTVV.

This chain connects TRBV19 to TRBJ2-7, with D perhaps TRBD2 (6 bases). The germline V and J ends were trimmed by 6 bases and 8 bases, with 23 bases remaining between them. Germline-derived CDR1 and CDR2 are LNHDA and SQIVND (reference sequence). This CDR3 is 15 amino acids long. CDR3 sequence: CASRLASGLSGQQYF. CDR3 sequence (DNA): TGTGCCAGTAGACTGGCGTCGGGACTCTCTGGACAGCAGTACTTC.

This clone was seen only a few times. The chain combines TRBV2 with TRBJ2-1, with TRBD2 identical over 15 bases. Germline CDR1 and CDR2: SNHLY and FYNNEI. The CDR3 loop spans 16 amino acids. J was trimmed by 5 bases and V by 6 bases; bases with no gene match: 5. The CDR3: CASRDGTSGRHNEQFF. In nucleotides, the CDR3 is TGTGCCAGCAGGGACGGGACTAGCGGGAGGCACAATGAGCAGTTCTTC.

V and J are TRBV25-1 and TRBJ2-7; TRBD1 might be the D (6 bases). V shed 5 bases and J shed 6 bases, with 20 bases lying between them. Germline V gene data show CDR1 as MGHDK and CDR2 as SYGVNS. The CDR3 sequence is 15 residues long. Here the CDR3 reads CASSPRTVLETEQYF. CDR3 bases: TGTGCCAGCAGTCCCCGGACAGTACTCGAAACCGAGCAGTACTTC.

This clone has a handful of counts. The V call is TRBV29-1, the J call TRBJ1-1; D is perhaps TRBD1 (5 bases). Trimming left V 8 bases short and J 1 base short, with 17 bases between. Germline V gene lookup returns CDR1 SQVTM and CDR2 ANQGSEA. The CDR3 is 14 amino acids. The CDR3 DNA reads as TGCAGCTCCCATCGGGGGACGAAGAACACTGAAGCTTTCTTT. Translating gives CSSHRGTKNTEAFF.

This clone has only one observation. This chain joins TRBV5-8 and TRBJ1-2, with unresolved D. The germline V gene encodes CDR1 SGHTS and CDR2 YDEGEE. V lost 0 bases and J 2 bases, leaving 5 bases between the germline ends. The CDR3 loop spans 13 amino acids. CDR3 DNA: TGTGCCAGCAGCTTGGCAATGAACTATGGCTACACCTTC. Translation gives CASSLAMNYGYTF.